This TCR beta chain is from a study of blood T cells in healthy people across ages. Study-level points and caveats: While age rose, TCR beta diversity per million T cells dropped in a roughly linear way.

In terms of origin and age, donors were healthy Caucasian individuals from Russia aged roughly 6 to 95. In this sample, this clonotype turned up a few times. The antigen remains undetermined. Combining a sample-barcoded 5' primer with a J-beta primer mix, a second PCR ran for roughly 6 to 12 cycles. TCRdb recomputed calls from the 5' RACE reads with MiXCR, one row per CDR3 protein. The sample lists about 320,000 distinct CDR3 sequences, 25% to 30% occurring once. This sequence was found in a woman in her 70s in good health. Sequences were obtained from blood.

The CDR3: CASSLSGEARNTEAFF. The CDR3 bases are TGTGCCAGCAGTTTATCAGGGGAAGCGAGGAACACTGAAGCTTTCTTT. The V call is TRBV12-3 or TRBV12-4, the J call TRBJ1-1; D is possibly TRBD1 (6 bases). The CDR3 runs to 16 residues. V lost 2 bases and J 1 base, leaving 14 bases between the germline ends.